This T cell receptor beta chain was obtained from a study of response to subunit inactivated influenza vaccine. TCRdb recomputed calls from the RT-PCR reads with MiXCR, one row per CDR3 protein. This table holds fewer than 550,000 distinct CDR3 sequences, about 25% found once. The germline V and J ends were trimmed by 7 bases and 0 bases, with 9 bases remaining between them. The germline CDR1 and CDR2 sequences are KGHDR and SFDVKD. CDR3 length equals 14 residues. The V and J genes are TRBV24-1 and TRBJ1-5; possible D gene TRBD1, 5 bases. This specimen was CD4+ T cells sorted from PBMCs, taken more than 4 days after vaccination. The receptor comes from a man aged 45 to 65 who received an inactivated influenza vaccine. This CDR3 reads CATSGTVSNQPQHF. The CDR3 DNA is TGTGCCACCAGCGGGACGGTTAGCAATCAGCCCCAGCATTTT.